This TCR beta chain originates from a study of cytomegalovirus exposure and HLA in healthy donors. Study conclusions and caveats: Highest at DRB1 and lowest at HLA-C, TCR association rates differed among HLA loci in a later analysis. In a later analysis, several top co-occurrence clusters appeared linked to parvovirus B19, influenza, CMV and Epstein-Barr virus.

Regarding this clone: Its antigen is not known.

Among the donors, all were healthy bone marrow donors. 13 Jbeta primers and 60 Vbeta primers were used for the PCR. Methods used by the authors: Later analysis identified tens of millions of unique TCR beta chains, 9 million to 12 million shared. TCRdb keeps only in-frame clones here, not all; method: immunoSEQ multiplex PCR. V and J calls plus clone size are reproduced from that table; the DNA served to infer D and trimming. There are roughly 130,000 clones in the sample; about 74% occur only once, and approximately 4% lies in the top ten. V trimming: 3 bases; J trimming: 8 bases; junction bases outside the gene matches: 8. Germline-derived CDR1 and CDR2 are MDHEN and SYDVKM. This CDR3 is built from 15 residues.

The chain recombines TRBV28 with TRBJ2-1; TRBD2 agrees at 9 bases. Specimen: PBMCs. This sequence originates from a man aged 18 to 30 in good health and CMV-seropositive. The CDR3 region has the DNA TGTGCCAGCAGTTTTCCCGCGGGAGGGCCAGATGAGCAGTTCTTC. This gives the protein CASSFPAGGPDEQFF.